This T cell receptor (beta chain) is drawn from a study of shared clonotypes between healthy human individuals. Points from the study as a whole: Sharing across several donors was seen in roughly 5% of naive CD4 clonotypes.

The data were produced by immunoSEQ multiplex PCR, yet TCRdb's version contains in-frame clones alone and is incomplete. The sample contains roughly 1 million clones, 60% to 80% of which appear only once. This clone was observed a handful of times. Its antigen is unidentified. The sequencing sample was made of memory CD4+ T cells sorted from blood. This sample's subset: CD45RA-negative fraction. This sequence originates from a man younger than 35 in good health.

The CDR3 loop is CASSWTALQETQYF. As DNA, the CDR3 is TGTGCCAGCAGTTGGACAGCCCTTCAAGAGACCCAGTACTTC. The chain links TRBV28 to TRBJ2-5, with D possibly matching TRBD1 (6 bases). CDR3 size: 14 residues. Deletions cut 4 bases from V and 2 bases from J, with 11 bases between. CDR1 and CDR2 (germline): MDHEN, SYDVKM.